This entry features one TCR beta chain sequence. This specimen belongs to a study of blood T cell repertoires in COVID-19. Study-level information: The United States, Italy and Spain supplied acute and convalescent COVID-19 samples. Sources were T cells, B-cell-depleted T cells, or PBMCs; the material itself was cDNA or gDNA.

Trimming removed 7 bases from V and 6 bases from J, with 22 bases in between. Germline lookup yields CDR1 MNHEY and CDR2 SVGAGI. The CDR3 contains 15 residues. Some clones are missing from TCRdb's copy, which holds only in-frame ones; the method was immunoSEQ multiplex PCR. The sample carries over 70,000 clones, 75% to 85% recorded once. This TCR was recovered from a woman of 80 years or more with acute or convalescent COVID-19. Sequences were obtained from peripheral blood. The chain combines TRBV6-5 with TRBJ2-7, with TRBD2 as a possible D gene (6 bases). The CDR3 sequence: CASTRTRLVTGEQYF. The CDR3 region has the DNA TGTGCCAGCACCCGAACCCGACTAGTAACGGGCGAGCAGTACTTC.